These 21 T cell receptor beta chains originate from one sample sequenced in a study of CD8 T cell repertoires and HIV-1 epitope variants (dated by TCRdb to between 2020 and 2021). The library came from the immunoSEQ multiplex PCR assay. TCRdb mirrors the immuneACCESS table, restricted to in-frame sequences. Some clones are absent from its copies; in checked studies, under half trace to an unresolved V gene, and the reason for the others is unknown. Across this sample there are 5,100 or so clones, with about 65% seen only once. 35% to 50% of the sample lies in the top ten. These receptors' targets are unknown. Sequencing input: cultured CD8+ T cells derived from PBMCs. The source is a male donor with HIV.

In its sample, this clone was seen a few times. The CDR3 sequence is CASSSSGSYNEQFF. As DNA, the CDR3 is TGCGCCAGCAGTTCCAGCGGGAGTTACAATGAGCAGTTCTTC. The chain employs TRBV10-1 and TRBJ2-1, with 8 bases matching TRBD2. CDR3 length: 14 amino acids. The germline gives CDR1 WNHNN, CDR2 SYGVQD (reference sequence). The V segment lost 5 bases and the J segment 4 bases; nucleotides outside the gene matches: 4.

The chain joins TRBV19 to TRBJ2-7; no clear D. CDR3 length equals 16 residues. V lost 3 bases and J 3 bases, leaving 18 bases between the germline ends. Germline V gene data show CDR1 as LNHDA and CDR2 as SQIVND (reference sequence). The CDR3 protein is CASSMSRPATVYEQYF. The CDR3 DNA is TGTGCCAGTAGTATGTCTCGGCCAGCAACTGTCTACGAGCAGTACTTC.

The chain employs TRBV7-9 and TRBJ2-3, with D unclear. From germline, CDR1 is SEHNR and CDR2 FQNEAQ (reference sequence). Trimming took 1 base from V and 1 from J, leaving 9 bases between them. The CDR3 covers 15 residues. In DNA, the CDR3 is TGTGCCAGCAGCTTAGTTGAGCAGCGCACAGATACGCAGTATTTT. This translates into CASSLVEQRTDTQYF.

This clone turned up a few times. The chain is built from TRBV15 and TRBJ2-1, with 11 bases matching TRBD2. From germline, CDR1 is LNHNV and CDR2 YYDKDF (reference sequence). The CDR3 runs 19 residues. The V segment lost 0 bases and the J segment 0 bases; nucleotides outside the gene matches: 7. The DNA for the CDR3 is TGTGCCACCAGCAGAGATCGGCTAGCGGGGGGAAGCTCCTACAATGAGCAGTTCTTC. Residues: CATSRDRLAGGSSYNEQFF.

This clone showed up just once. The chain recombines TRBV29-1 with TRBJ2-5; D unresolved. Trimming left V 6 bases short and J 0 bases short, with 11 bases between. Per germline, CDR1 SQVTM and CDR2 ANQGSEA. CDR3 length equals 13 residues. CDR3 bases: TGCAGCGTGAGGTCCCCGTACCAAGAGACCCAGTACTTC. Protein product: CSVRSPYQETQYF.

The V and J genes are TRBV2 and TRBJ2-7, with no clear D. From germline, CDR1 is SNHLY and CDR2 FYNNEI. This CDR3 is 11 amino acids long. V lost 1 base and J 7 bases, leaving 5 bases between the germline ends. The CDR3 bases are TGTGCCAGCAGTGAAGTAAGGGAGCAGTACTTC. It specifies CASSEVREQYF. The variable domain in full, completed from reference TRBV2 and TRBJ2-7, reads EPEVTQTPSHQVTQMGQEVILRCVPISNHLYFYWYRQILGQKVEFLVSFYNNEISEKSEIFDDQFSVERPDGSNFTLKIRSTKLEDSAMYFCASSEVREQYFGPGTRLTVT.

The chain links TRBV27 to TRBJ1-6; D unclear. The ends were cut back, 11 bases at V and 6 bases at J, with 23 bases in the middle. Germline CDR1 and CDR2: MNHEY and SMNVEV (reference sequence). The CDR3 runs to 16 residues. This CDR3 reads CACRPEKDGSNSPLHF. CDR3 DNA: TGTGCCTGCCGCCCCGAAAAGGACGGAAGTAATTCACCCCTCCACTTT.

The CDR3 is CASSFAGPPNQPQHF. The CDR3 DNA is TGTGCCAGCAGTTTTGCAGGGCCCCCAAATCAGCCCCAGCATTTT. V is TRBV28 and J is TRBJ1-5; tentatively, D is TRBD1 (5 bases). The CDR3 totals 15 residues. The germline V gene encodes CDR1 MDHEN and CDR2 SYDVKM. V lost 3 bases to trimming and J lost 4 bases, with 13 bases between them.

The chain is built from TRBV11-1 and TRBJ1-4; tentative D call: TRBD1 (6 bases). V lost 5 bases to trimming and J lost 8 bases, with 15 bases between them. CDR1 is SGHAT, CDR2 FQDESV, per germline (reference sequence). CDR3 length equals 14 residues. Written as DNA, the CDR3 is TGTGCCAGCAGCCCGACCAGGGGAGGAGAAAAACTGTTTTTT. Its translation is CASSPTRGGEKLFF.

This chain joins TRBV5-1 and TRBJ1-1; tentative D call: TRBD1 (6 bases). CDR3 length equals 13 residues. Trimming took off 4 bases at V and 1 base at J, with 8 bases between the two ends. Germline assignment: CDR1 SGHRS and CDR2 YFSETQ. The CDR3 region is CASSRTENTEAFF. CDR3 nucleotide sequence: TGCGCCAGCAGCCGGACAGAGAACACTGAAGCTTTCTTT.

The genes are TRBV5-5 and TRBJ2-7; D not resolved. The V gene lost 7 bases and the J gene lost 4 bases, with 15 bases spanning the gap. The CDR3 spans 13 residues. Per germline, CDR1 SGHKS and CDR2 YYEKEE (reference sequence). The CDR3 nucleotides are TGTGCCAGCTCCCTTGTGGGATCTTACGAGCAGTACTTC. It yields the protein CASSLVGSYEQYF.

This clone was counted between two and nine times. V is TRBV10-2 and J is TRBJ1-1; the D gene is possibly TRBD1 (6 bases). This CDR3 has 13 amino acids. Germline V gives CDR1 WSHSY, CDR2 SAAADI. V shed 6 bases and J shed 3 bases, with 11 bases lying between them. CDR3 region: CASRLSGDTEAFF. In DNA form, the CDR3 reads TGCGCCAGCAGGTTATCAGGGGACACTGAAGCTTTCTTT.

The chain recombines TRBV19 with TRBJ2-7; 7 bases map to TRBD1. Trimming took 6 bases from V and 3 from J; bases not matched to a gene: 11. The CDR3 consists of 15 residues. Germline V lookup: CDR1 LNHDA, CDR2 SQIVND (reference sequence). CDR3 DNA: TGTGCCAGTAGAGGTCAGGGGGAAACTTTCTACGAGCAGTACTTC. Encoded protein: CASRGQGETFYEQYF.

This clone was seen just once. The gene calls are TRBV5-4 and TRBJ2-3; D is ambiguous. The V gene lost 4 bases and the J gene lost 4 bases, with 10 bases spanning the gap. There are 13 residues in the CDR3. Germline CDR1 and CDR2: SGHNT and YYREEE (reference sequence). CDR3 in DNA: TGTGCCAGCAGCGACCCTGGCGCAGATACGCAGTATTTT. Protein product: CASSDPGADTQYF.

The CDR3 DNA reads as TGTGCCAGCAGCTTTAACTCAATCTTTGCCGAGCAGTACTTC. Its translation: CASSFNSIFAEQYF. The chain recombines TRBV7-9 with TRBJ2-7; D unresolved. Germline lookup yields CDR1 SEHNR and CDR2 FQNEAQ (reference sequence). There are 14 residues in the CDR3. Deletions cut 3 bases from V and 6 bases from J, with 15 bases between.

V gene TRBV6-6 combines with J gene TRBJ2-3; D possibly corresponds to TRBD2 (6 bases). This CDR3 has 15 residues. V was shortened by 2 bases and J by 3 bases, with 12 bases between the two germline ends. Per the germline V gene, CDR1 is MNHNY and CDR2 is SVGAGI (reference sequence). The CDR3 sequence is CASSYGRGITDTQYF. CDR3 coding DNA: TGTGCCAGCAGTTACGGGCGGGGTATAACAGATACGCAGTATTTT.

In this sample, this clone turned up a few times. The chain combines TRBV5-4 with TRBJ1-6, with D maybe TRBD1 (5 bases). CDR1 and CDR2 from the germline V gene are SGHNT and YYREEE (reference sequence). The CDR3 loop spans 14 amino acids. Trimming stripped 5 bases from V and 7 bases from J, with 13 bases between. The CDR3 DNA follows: TGTGCCAGCAGTTTCAGGGAGGGGAATTCACCCCTCCACTTT. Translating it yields CASSFREGNSPLHF.

CDR3 amino acids: CASSLTGGTGNQPQHF. The CDR3 DNA reads TGTGCCAGCAGCTTAACAGGGGGGACGGGCAATCAGCCCCAGCATTTT. The chain employs TRBV5-5 and TRBJ1-5, with 8 positions matching TRBD1. This CDR3 has 16 residues. From germline, CDR1 is SGHKS and CDR2 YYEKEE (reference sequence). After removal of 2 bases from V and 2 bases from J, the junction contained 6 bases not matched to a gene.

The chain's CDR3 is CASSLYGDSTDTQYF. In DNA form, the CDR3 reads TGTGCCAGCAGCTTGTATGGGGATAGCACAGATACGCAGTATTTT. The J gene is TRBJ2-3, the V gene TRBV5-8; no reliable D call. Trimming shortened V by 1 base and J by 0 bases, and 9 bases separated the two germline ends. This CDR3 contains 15 residues. CDR1 SGHTS and CDR2 YDEGEE come from the germline V gene.

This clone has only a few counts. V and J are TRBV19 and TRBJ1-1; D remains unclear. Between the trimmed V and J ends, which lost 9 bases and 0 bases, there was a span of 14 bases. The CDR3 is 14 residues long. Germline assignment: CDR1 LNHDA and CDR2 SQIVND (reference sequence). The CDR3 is CASRPEAMNTEAFF. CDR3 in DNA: TGTGCCAGCCGCCCCGAGGCCATGAACACTGAAGCTTTCTTT.

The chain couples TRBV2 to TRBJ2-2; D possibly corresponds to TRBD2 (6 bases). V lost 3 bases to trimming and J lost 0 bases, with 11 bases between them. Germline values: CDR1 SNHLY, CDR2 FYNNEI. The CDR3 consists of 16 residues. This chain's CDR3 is CASSEIGRSNTGELFF. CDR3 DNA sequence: TGTGCCAGCAGTGAGATCGGGAGATCGAACACCGGGGAGCTGTTTTTT.